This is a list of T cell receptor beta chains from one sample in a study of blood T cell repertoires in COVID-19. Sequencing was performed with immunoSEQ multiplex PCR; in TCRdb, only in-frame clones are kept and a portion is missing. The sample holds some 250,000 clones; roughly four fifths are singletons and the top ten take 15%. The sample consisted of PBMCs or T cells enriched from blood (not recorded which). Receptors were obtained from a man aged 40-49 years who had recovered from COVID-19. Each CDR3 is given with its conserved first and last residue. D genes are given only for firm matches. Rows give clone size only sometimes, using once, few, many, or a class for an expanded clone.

cdr3_aa: CASSLLIGDSSPLHF
cdr3_nt: TGTGCCAGCAGTTTATTGATCGGGGATAGTTCACCCCTCCACTTT
j_call: TRBJ1-6
v_call: TRBV28
d_call: NA
cdr3_length: 15
clone_size: few

cdr3_aa: CASSLLGGDGYTF
cdr3_nt: TGTGCCAGCAGCCTCTTGGGAGGTGATGGCTACACCTTC
j_call: TRBJ1-2
v_call: TRBV7-3
d_call: NA
cdr3_length: 13
clone_size: few

cdr3_aa: CASSRSLGREGPSYNEQFF
cdr3_nt: TGTGCCAGCAGTCGCTCCTTGGGGCGGGAGGGCCCCTCTTACAATGAGCAGTTCTTC
j_call: TRBJ2-1
v_call: TRBV27
d_call: TRBD2
cdr3_length: 19
clone_size: once

cdr3_aa: CASSQDLSPPHPLHF
cdr3_nt: TGTGCCAGCAGCCAAGATCTCTCCCCCCCACATCCCCTCCACTTT
j_call: TRBJ1-6
v_call: TRBV14
d_call: NA
cdr3_length: 15
clone_size: NA

cdr3_aa: CASSPGQLSYEQYF
cdr3_nt: TGCGCCAGCAGCCCCGGACAGTTGTCCTACGAGCAGTACTTC
j_call: TRBJ2-7
v_call: TRBV5-1
d_call: NA
cdr3_length: 14
clone_size: NA

cdr3_aa: CAWRESGPSYEQYF
cdr3_nt: TGTGCCTGGAGAGAGTCAGGGCCCTCCTACGAGCAGTACTTC
j_call: TRBJ2-7
v_call: TRBV30
d_call: NA
cdr3_length: 14
clone_size: NA

cdr3_aa: CASRRGTDDGYTF
cdr3_nt: TGCGCCAGCAGGAGGGGGACGGATGATGGCTACACCTTC
j_call: TRBJ1-2
v_call: TRBV5-1
d_call: NA
cdr3_length: 13
clone_size: few

cdr3_aa: CASSSEAGYTF
cdr3_nt: TGTGCCAGCAGTTCCGAGGCAGGCTACACCTTC
j_call: TRBJ1-2
v_call: TRBV6-5
d_call: NA
cdr3_length: 11
clone_size: NA

cdr3_aa: CASSLVARGELFF
cdr3_nt: TGTGCCAGCAGCCTCGTGGCCCGCGGGGAGCTGTTTTTT
j_call: TRBJ2-2
v_call: TRBV3-1/TRBV3-2
d_call: NA
cdr3_length: 13
clone_size: NA

cdr3_aa: CSDDGGAKETQYF
cdr3_nt: TGCAGCGATGACGGGGGGGCCAAAGAGACCCAGTACTTC
j_call: TRBJ2-5
v_call: TRBV29-1
d_call: TRBD2
cdr3_length: 13
clone_size: NA

cdr3_aa: CASSPNGLPPLHF
cdr3_nt: TGTGCCAGCTCACCAAATGGGCTCCCACCCCTCCACTTT
j_call: TRBJ1-6
v_call: TRBV18
d_call: NA
cdr3_length: 13
clone_size: NA

cdr3_aa: CASSHGGGWGDTQYF
cdr3_nt: TGTGCCAGCAGCCATGGCGGGGGTTGGGGAGATACGCAGTATTTT
j_call: TRBJ2-3
v_call: TRBV3-1/TRBV3-2
d_call: TRBD2
cdr3_length: 15
clone_size: NA

cdr3_aa: CASSLVEGNEQYF
cdr3_nt: TGTGCCAGCAGCTTAGTGGAGGGTAACGAGCAGTACTTC
j_call: TRBJ2-7
v_call: TRBV11-2
d_call: NA
cdr3_length: 13
clone_size: NA

cdr3_aa: CAISEMAATGELFF
cdr3_nt: TGTGCCATCAGTGAAATGGCGGCCACCGGGGAGCTGTTTTTT
j_call: TRBJ2-2
v_call: TRBV10-3
d_call: NA
cdr3_length: 14
clone_size: NA

cdr3_aa: CASIKQGSLTEAFF
cdr3_nt: TGTGCCAGTATCAAACAGGGTAGCCTTACTGAAGCTTTCTTT
j_call: TRBJ1-1
v_call: TRBV19
d_call: NA
cdr3_length: 14
clone_size: NA

cdr3_aa: CASSLSQDNEAFF
cdr3_nt: TGTGCCAGCAGTTTATCTCAGGACAATGAAGCTTTCTTT
j_call: TRBJ1-1
v_call: TRBV28
d_call: NA
cdr3_length: 13
clone_size: NA

cdr3_aa: CASSLSPGEETQYF
cdr3_nt: TGCGCCAGCAGCTTGAGTCCAGGGGAAGAGACCCAGTACTTC
j_call: TRBJ2-5
v_call: TRBV5-1
d_call: NA
cdr3_length: 14
clone_size: NA

cdr3_aa: CASSFYTDTQYF
cdr3_nt: TGTGCCAGCAGTTTTTACACGGATACGCAGTATTTT
j_call: TRBJ2-3
v_call: TRBV12-3/TRBV12-4
d_call: NA
cdr3_length: 12
clone_size: NA

cdr3_aa: CAISNPRDRAQVENQPQHF
cdr3_nt: TGTGCCATCAGTAATCCCCGGGACAGGGCCCAGGTGGAGAATCAGCCCCAGCATTTT
j_call: TRBJ1-5
v_call: TRBV10-3
d_call: TRBD1
cdr3_length: 19
clone_size: NA

cdr3_aa: CASSFYRGANYGYTF
cdr3_nt: TGTGCCAGCAGCTTTTACAGGGGGGCTAACTATGGCTACACCTTC
j_call: TRBJ1-2
v_call: TRBV7-8
d_call: TRBD1
cdr3_length: 15
clone_size: NA

cdr3_aa: CASSPSGGRNEKLFF
cdr3_nt: TGTGCCAGCAGTCCATCAGGGGGTCGTAATGAAAAACTGTTTTTT
j_call: TRBJ1-4
v_call: TRBV3-1/TRBV3-2
d_call: TRBD1
cdr3_length: 15
clone_size: NA

cdr3_aa: CASSLAQQLKLFF
cdr3_nt: TGTGCCAGCAGCTTAGCCCAACAGCTAAAACTGTTTTTT
j_call: TRBJ1-4
v_call: TRBV7-8
d_call: NA
cdr3_length: 13
clone_size: once

cdr3_aa: CASSSDFLRSTDTQYF
cdr3_nt: TGTGCCAGTAGTTCTGATTTTTTGCGGTCGACAGATACGCAGTATTTT
j_call: TRBJ2-3
v_call: TRBV19
d_call: NA
cdr3_length: 16
clone_size: NA

cdr3_aa: CASSPGRNQPQHF
cdr3_nt: TGTGCCAGCAGCCCGGGTAGAAATCAGCCCCAGCATTTT
j_call: TRBJ1-5
v_call: TRBV7-2
d_call: NA
cdr3_length: 13
clone_size: NA

cdr3_aa: CAWTGMSTGLVYNEQFF
cdr3_nt: TGTGCCTGGACCGGGATGAGTACGGGACTAGTCTACAATGAGCAGTTCTTC
j_call: TRBJ2-1
v_call: TRBV30
d_call: TRBD2
cdr3_length: 17
clone_size: NA

cdr3_aa: CASSQTDYEQYF
cdr3_nt: TGTGCCAGCAGCCAGACTGACTACGAGCAGTACTTC
j_call: TRBJ2-7
v_call: TRBV12-3/TRBV12-4
d_call: NA
cdr3_length: 12
clone_size: NA

cdr3_aa: CASSLPTEGTDTQYF
cdr3_nt: TGTGCCAGCAGCTTGCCAACGGAGGGCACAGATACGCAGTATTTT
j_call: TRBJ2-3
v_call: TRBV5-4
d_call: NA
cdr3_length: 15
clone_size: NA

cdr3_aa: CATGQGPNTGELFF
cdr3_nt: TGTGCCACCGGACAGGGACCGAACACCGGGGAGCTGTTTTTT
j_call: TRBJ2-2
v_call: TRBV2
d_call: TRBD1
cdr3_length: 14
clone_size: NA

cdr3_aa: CATSGRAGTGELFF
cdr3_nt: TGTGCCACCAGTGGCAGAGCGGGCACCGGGGAGCTGTTTTTT
j_call: TRBJ2-2
v_call: TRBV24-1
d_call: NA
cdr3_length: 14
clone_size: NA

cdr3_aa: CASSPRGGADTGELFF
cdr3_nt: TGTGCCAGCTCACCACGCGGGGGCGCCGACACCGGGGAGCTGTTTTTT
j_call: TRBJ2-2
v_call: TRBV18
d_call: NA
cdr3_length: 16
clone_size: NA

cdr3_aa: CASSQEVGHLADTQYF
cdr3_nt: TGCGCCAGCAGCCAAGAGGTGGGACACCTCGCAGATACGCAGTATTTT
j_call: TRBJ2-3
v_call: TRBV4-3
d_call: NA
cdr3_length: 16
clone_size: NA

cdr3_aa: CATQKPGLETQYF
cdr3_nt: TGTGCCACCCAGAAACCGGGACTTGAGACCCAGTACTTC
j_call: TRBJ2-5
v_call: TRBV24-1
d_call: NA
cdr3_length: 13
clone_size: NA

cdr3_aa: CASSYRGTGVSNEQFF
cdr3_nt: TGTGCCAGCAGTTACAGGGGGACAGGGGTGAGCAATGAGCAGTTCTTC
j_call: TRBJ2-1
v_call: TRBV6-5
d_call: TRBD1
cdr3_length: 16
clone_size: NA

cdr3_aa: CASSIGGRGKYNEQFF
cdr3_nt: TGTGCCAGTAGTATAGGCGGGAGGGGGAAGTACAATGAGCAGTTCTTC
j_call: TRBJ2-1
v_call: TRBV19
d_call: TRBD2
cdr3_length: 16
clone_size: NA

cdr3_aa: CASSLRQGGSPLHF
cdr3_nt: TGTGCCAGCAGCCTAAGACAGGGAGGCTCACCCCTCCACTTT
j_call: TRBJ1-6
v_call: TRBV11-1
d_call: TRBD1
cdr3_length: 14
clone_size: NA

cdr3_aa: CASSPWSSVNTEAFF
cdr3_nt: TGCGCCAGCAGCCCATGGTCCAGCGTGAACACTGAAGCTTTCTTT
j_call: TRBJ1-1
v_call: TRBV4-1
d_call: NA
cdr3_length: 15
clone_size: NA

cdr3_aa: CASSFEAGYDEQFF
cdr3_nt: TGTGCCAGCAGCTTCGAAGCGGGGTACGATGAGCAGTTCTTC
j_call: TRBJ2-1
v_call: TRBV5-5
d_call: TRBD2
cdr3_length: 14
clone_size: NA

cdr3_aa: CASSLGGTLYEQYF
cdr3_nt: TGTGCCAGCAGCTTAGGAGGGACTCTATACGAGCAGTACTTC
j_call: TRBJ2-7
v_call: TRBV11-2
d_call: NA
cdr3_length: 14
clone_size: NA